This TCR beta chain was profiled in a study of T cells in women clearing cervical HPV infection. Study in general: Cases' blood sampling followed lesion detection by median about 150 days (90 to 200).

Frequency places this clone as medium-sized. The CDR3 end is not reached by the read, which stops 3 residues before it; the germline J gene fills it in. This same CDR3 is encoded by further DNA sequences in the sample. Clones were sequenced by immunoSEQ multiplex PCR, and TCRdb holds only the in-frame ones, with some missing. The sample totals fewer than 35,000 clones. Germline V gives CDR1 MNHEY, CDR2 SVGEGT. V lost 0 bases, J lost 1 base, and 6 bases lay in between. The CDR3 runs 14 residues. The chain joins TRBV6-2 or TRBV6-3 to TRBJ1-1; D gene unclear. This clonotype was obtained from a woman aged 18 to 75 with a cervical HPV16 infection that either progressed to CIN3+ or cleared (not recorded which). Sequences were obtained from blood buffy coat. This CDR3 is CASSYSPGNTEAFF. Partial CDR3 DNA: TGTGCCAGCAGTTACTCGCCGGGGAACACTGAA.